This record covers a single TCR beta chain. The antigen remains unidentified. This sample is part of a study of OX40 agonist ivuxolimab in advanced cancers. The CDR3 has 15 amino acids. V lost 3 bases to trimming and J lost 4 bases; unmatched junction nucleotides: 4. The germline CDR1 and CDR2 sequences are SEHNR and FQNEAQ (reference sequence). Repertoires were generated with immunoSEQ multiplex PCR, while TCRdb's copy carries only in-frame clones and drops some. The table has roughly 79,000 clones, over 80% seen once. Study results and caveats: Clonal expansion among partial responders at 0.1-3.0 mg/kg ranked near the lowest. Also present in some nonresponders was a low level of normalized T-cell clonal expansion. Determination of antigen specificity was not performed for the expanded peripheral T cells.

This sequence was found in an adult with an advanced solid tumor such as melanoma, head and neck, liver or kidney cancer. This chain links TRBV7-9 with TRBJ1-4, with 8 bases matching TRBD1. The source was CD4+ or CD8+ T cells sorted from blood, collected in a trial of the OX40 agonist ivuxolimab. CDR3 region: CASSLTGALNEKLFF. CDR3 nucleotides: TGTGCCAGCAGCTTGACAGGGGCGCTTAATGAAAAACTGTTTTTT.